One and the same sample provided the 25 T cell receptor beta chains below, sequenced in a study of shared clonotypes between healthy human individuals. The method was immunoSEQ multiplex PCR; TCRdb's version includes in-frame clones alone and lacks a portion of them. The data show 2 million to 2.5 million clones, more than 90% seen once. Sequencing input: naive CD4+ T cells sorted from blood. The sample's subset: CD45RA+ positively selected. Receptors originate from a man aged 18 to 29 in good health.

V usage is TRBV6-5 and J usage is TRBJ1-5; D might be TRBD1 (6 bases). V lost 5 bases, J lost 6 bases, and 14 bases lay in between. The CDR3 runs to 14 residues. Germline V gives CDR1 MNHEY, CDR2 SVGAGI. The CDR3, as DNA: TGTGCCAGCAGTACAGGGACGGCGAGTCAGCCCCAGCATTTT. The encoded protein is CASSTGTASQPQHF.

The chain employs TRBV5-1 and TRBJ2-3; D remains unclear. The CDR3 runs to 17 residues. V was cut by 1 base and J by 2 bases, with 17 bases left in between. The germline V gene has CDR1 SGHRS and CDR2 YFSETQ. The CDR3 DNA reads as TGCGCCAGCAGCTTGTCAACCACCGGAGCGCCCACAGATACGCAGTATTTT. Amino acid sequence: CASSLSTTGAPTDTQYF.

The chain recombines TRBV18 with TRBJ2-7, with D unresolved. The CDR3 spans 14 residues. Germline V lookup: CDR1 KGHSH, CDR2 LQKENI. Trimming shortened V by 4 bases and J by 5 bases, and 15 bases separated the two germline ends. The chain's CDR3 is CASSQGTETHEQYF. CDR3 DNA sequence: TGTGCCAGCTCACAAGGAACAGAAACTCACGAGCAGTACTTC.

The chain combines TRBV11-2 with TRBJ1-4, with a weak D call TRBD1 (5 bases). This CDR3 contains 14 residues. Trimming shortened V by 4 bases and J by 2 bases, and 8 bases separated the two germline ends. Germline V gene sequence: CDR1 SGHAT, CDR2 FQNNGV. This CDR3 reads CASSSGFTNEKLFF. CDR3 bases: TGTGCCAGCAGCTCAGGGTTCACTAATGAAAAACTGTTTTTT.

The rearrangement joins TRBV7-2 to TRBJ1-1; 7 positions agree with TRBD1. Germline values: CDR1 SGHTA, CDR2 FQGNSA. The CDR3 runs to 15 residues. With V trimmed by 5 bases and J by 1 base, 7 bases remained unmatched. The CDR3 here is CASSPRRQGNTEAFF. The CDR3 bases are TGTGCCAGCAGCCCCCGAAGACAGGGGAACACTGAAGCTTTCTTT. The whole variable domain, remainder taken from reference TRBV7-2 and TRBJ1-1, is GAGVSQSPSNKVTEKGKDVELRCDPISGHTALYWYRQSLGQGLEFLIYFQGNSAPDKSGLPSDRFSAERTGGSVSTLTIQRTQQEDSAVYLCASSPRRQGNTEAFFGQGTRLTVV.

V and J are TRBV6-6 and TRBJ2-7; no clear D. V lost 5 bases and J lost 4, with 12 bases in between. This CDR3 is built from 13 residues. Germline-derived CDR1 and CDR2 are MNHNY and SVGAGI (reference sequence). CDR3 loop: CASSPIQGYEQYF. The DNA for the CDR3 is TGTGCCAGCAGTCCTATCCAAGGGTACGAGCAGTACTTC.

This rearrangement joins TRBV30 to TRBJ2-3; D is possibly TRBD2 (6 bases). CDR1 is GTSNPN and CDR2 is SVGIG in the germline V gene (reference sequence). Trimming left V 3 bases short and J 5 bases short, with 9 bases between. CDR3 size: 12 residues. The CDR3 sequence is CAWSTGGDTQYF. The DNA for the CDR3 is TGTGCCTGGAGCACCGGGGGAGATACGCAGTATTTT.

The chain uses TRBV27 and TRBJ1-6; 9 nucleotides agree with TRBD1. V shed 6 bases, J shed 0 bases, and the junction held 6 bases outside the gene matches. The CDR3 runs to 17 residues. In germline, CDR1 is MNHEY, CDR2 SMNVEV (reference sequence). The CDR3 sequence: CASRTGQGNSYNSPLHF. The CDR3 coding sequence is TGTGCCAGCAGAACGGGACAGGGAAACTCCTATAATTCACCCCTCCACTTT.

The count of this clone is one. CDR3 sequence: CSVVSGYLQGEKLFF. As DNA, the CDR3 is TGCAGCGTTGTGAGCGGGTACTTACAGGGTGAAAAACTGTTTTTT. This chain uses TRBV29-1 with TRBJ1-4; perhaps TRBD1 as D (6 bases). Deletions cut 4 bases from V and 7 bases from J, with 19 bases between. The CDR3 totals 15 residues. Germline CDR1 and CDR2: SQVTM and ANQGSEA.

The rearrangement joins TRBV6-1 to TRBJ1-5; D call uncertain. The CDR3 is 13 residues long. V was cut by 6 bases and J by 0 bases, with 6 bases left in between. The V gene's germline CDR1 is MNHNS and CDR2 SASEGT. Here the CDR3 reads CASRGDSNQPQHF. The CDR3 nucleotides are TGTGCCAGCAGAGGAGATAGCAATCAGCCCCAGCATTTT.

As to this clone: Sequence at one end of the junction differs from germline and may be a read error. V and J are TRBV10-3 and TRBJ2-7; no clear D. The CDR3 totals 13 residues. Germline V CDR1 and CDR2: ENHRY, SYGVKD. CDR3 loop: CAISQSQLYEQYF. The CDR3 coding sequence is TGTGCCATCAGTCAGTCGCAGTTGTACGAGCAGTACTTC.

This clone was observed once. CDR3 amino acids: CASRTGQGETQYF. The CDR3 nucleotides are TGTGCCAGTAGGACAGGGCAAGGGGAGACCCAGTACTTC. The rearrangement links TRBV19 to TRBJ2-5, with TRBD1 identical over 7 bases. V lost 6 bases, J lost 5 bases, and 6 bases stayed unmatched. The CDR3 consists of 13 residues. Germline CDR1 is LNHDA and CDR2 is SQIVND (reference sequence).

This chain links TRBV5-1 with TRBJ1-5; TRBD1 agrees at 8 bases. Trimming removed 0 bases from V and 4 bases from J; junction bases left unmatched: 6. CDR1 is SGHRS and CDR2 is YFSETQ in the germline V gene. CDR3 length: 16 residues. The CDR3 loop reads CASSLGGTGLNQPQHF. Written as DNA, the CDR3 is TGCGCCAGCAGCTTGGGGGGGACAGGACTGAATCAGCCCCAGCATTTT. Full variable domain (missing parts from reference TRBV5-1 and TRBJ1-5): KAGVTQTPRYLIKTRGQQVTLSCSPISGHRSVSWYQQTPGQGLQFLFEYFSETQRNKGNFPGRFSGRQFSNSRSEMNVSTLELGDSALYLCASSLGGTGLNQPQHFGDGTRLSIL.

This chain connects TRBV7-3 to TRBJ2-3, with D possibly matching TRBD2 (6 bases). V dropped 3 bases and J dropped 1 base, with 11 bases sitting between them. The CDR3 covers 15 residues. The germline gives CDR1 SGHTA, CDR2 FQGTGA. The CDR3 sequence: CASSFRLGGTDTQYF. The CDR3 DNA reads as TGTGCCAGCAGCTTTAGACTAGGCGGCACAGATACGCAGTATTTT.

The genes are TRBV6-1 and TRBJ2-2; TRBD1 aligns across 9 bases. The CDR3 has 15 residues. The germline CDR1 and CDR2 sequences are MNHNS and SASEGT. CDR3 protein: CACKRTGVDTGELFF. The CDR3 DNA is TGTGCGTGCAAGAGGACAGGGGTTGACACCGGGGAGCTGTTTTTT.

V and J are TRBV7-2 and TRBJ2-7; maybe TRBD2 (6 bases). Trimming stripped 4 bases from V and 4 bases from J, with 11 bases between. From germline, CDR1 is SGHTA and CDR2 FQGNSA. CDR3 length equals 13 residues. The CDR3 spells CASSSGRRYEQYF. The CDR3 nucleotides read TGTGCCAGCAGCTCCGGGAGAAGATACGAGCAGTACTTC.

The V and J genes are TRBV18 and TRBJ1-2; D may be TRBD1 (5 bases). This CDR3 has 15 amino acids. Deletions cut 3 bases from V and 4 bases from J, with 15 bases between. Germline V gene lookup returns CDR1 KGHSH and CDR2 LQKENI. CDR3 residues: CASSPGPTLIYGYTF. CDR3 coding DNA: TGTGCCAGCTCACCGGGACCGACCCTAATCTATGGCTACACCTTC.

The genes are TRBV4-3 and TRBJ2-3; TRBD2 aligns across 8 bases. CDR3 length: 16 amino acids. Per the germline V gene, CDR1 is LGHNA and CDR2 is YSLEER. With V trimmed by 0 bases and J by 6 bases, 8 bases remained unmatched. CDR3 nucleotides: TGCGCCAGCAGCCAAGATCGCGGCTCGGGAGGGGATACGCAGTATTTT. This translates into CASSQDRGSGGDTQYF.

Only one count was recorded for this clone. This rearrangement joins TRBV6-6 to TRBJ1-6; no reliable D call. V was pared by 6 bases and J by 0 bases, with 9 bases between. This CDR3 is built from 15 residues. From germline, CDR1 is MNHNY and CDR2 SVGAGI (reference sequence). This CDR3 is CASSLDYSYNSPLHF. CDR3 coding DNA: TGTGCCAGCAGCCTCGACTACTCCTATAATTCACCCCTCCACTTT.

This chain links TRBV7-2 with TRBJ2-7; 9 bases are shared with TRBD1. V was clipped by 5 bases and J by 0 bases; unmatched bases: 11. CDR1 and CDR2 from the germline V gene are SGHTA and FQGNSA. This CDR3 contains 17 residues. CDR3 nucleotide sequence: TGTGCCAGCAGCAGACACTCCGGGACAGGGATCTCCTACGAGCAGTACTTC. This translates into CASSRHSGTGISYEQYF.

The chain joins TRBV5-1 to TRBJ2-7, with 7 bases fitting TRBD2. V dropped 7 bases and J dropped 0; count of bases not matched to a gene: 7. This CDR3 comprises 14 residues. Germline CDR1 and CDR2: SGHRS and YFSETQ. CDR3 sequence (DNA): TGCGCCAGCTACACGGGAGGCCCCTCCTACGAGCAGTACTTC. Its translation is CASYTGGPSYEQYF.

V usage is TRBV9 and J usage is TRBJ2-3; a possible D gene is TRBD2 (6 bases). Germline V gene sequence: CDR1 SGDLS, CDR2 YYNGEE. V lost 4 bases and J 0 bases, leaving 12 bases between the germline ends. This CDR3 spans 15 amino acids. CDR3 DNA: TGTGCCAGCAGCCCCCGGCGGGAAAGCACAGATACGCAGTATTTT. This translates into CASSPRRESTDTQYF.

The chain has TRBV6-1 and TRBJ2-4, with unresolved D. The V gene's germline CDR1 is MNHNS and CDR2 SASEGT. This CDR3 spans 17 amino acids. The V gene lost 1 base and the J gene lost 2 bases, with 15 bases spanning the gap. The DNA for the CDR3 is TGTGCCAGCAGTGAAGAGGATAGCTTGCTAACCAAAAACATTCAGTACTTC. This encodes CASSEEDSLLTKNIQYF.

The chain has TRBV30 and TRBJ2-3; TRBD2 matches at 12 bases. CDR1 and CDR2 from the germline V gene are GTSNPN and SVGIG (reference sequence). The CDR3 runs 15 residues. V lost 4 bases to trimming and J lost 4 bases; unmatched junction nucleotides: 6. The CDR3 here is CAWNRLAGVADTQYF. CDR3 nucleotide sequence: TGTGCCTGGAACCGACTAGCGGGAGTTGCAGATACGCAGTATTTT.

This chain links TRBV2 with TRBJ2-6; D uncertain. This CDR3 has 13 amino acids. CDR1 is SNHLY, CDR2 FYNNEI, per germline. V dropped 2 bases and J dropped 13 bases, with 12 bases sitting between them. CDR3: CASSESAATVLTF. CDR3 nucleotides: TGTGCCAGCAGTGAATCGGCAGCCACGGTCCTGACTTTC.